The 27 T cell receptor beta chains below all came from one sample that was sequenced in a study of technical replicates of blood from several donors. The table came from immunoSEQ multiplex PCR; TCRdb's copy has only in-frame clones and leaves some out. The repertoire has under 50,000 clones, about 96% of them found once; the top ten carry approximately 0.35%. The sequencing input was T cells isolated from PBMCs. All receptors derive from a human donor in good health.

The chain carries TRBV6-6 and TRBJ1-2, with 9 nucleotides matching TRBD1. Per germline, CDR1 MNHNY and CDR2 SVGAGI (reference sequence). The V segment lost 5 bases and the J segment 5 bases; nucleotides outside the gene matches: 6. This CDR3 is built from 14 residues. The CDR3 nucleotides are TGTGCCAGCAGTCGGCCGGGACAGGGTTATGGCTACACCTTC. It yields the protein CASSRPGQGYGYTF.

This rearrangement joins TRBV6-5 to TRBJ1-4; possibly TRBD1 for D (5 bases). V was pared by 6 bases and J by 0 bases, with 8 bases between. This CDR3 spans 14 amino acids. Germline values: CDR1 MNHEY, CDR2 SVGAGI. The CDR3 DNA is TGTGCCAGCAGGCTGACAGCAACTAATGAAAAACTGTTTTTT. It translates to CASRLTATNEKLFF.

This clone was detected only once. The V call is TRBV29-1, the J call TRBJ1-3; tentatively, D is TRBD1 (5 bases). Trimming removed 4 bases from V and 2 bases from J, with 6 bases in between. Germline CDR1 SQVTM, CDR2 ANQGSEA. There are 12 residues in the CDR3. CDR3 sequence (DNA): TGCAGCGTTGCGGGGGCTGGAAACACCATATATTTT. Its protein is CSVAGAGNTIYF.

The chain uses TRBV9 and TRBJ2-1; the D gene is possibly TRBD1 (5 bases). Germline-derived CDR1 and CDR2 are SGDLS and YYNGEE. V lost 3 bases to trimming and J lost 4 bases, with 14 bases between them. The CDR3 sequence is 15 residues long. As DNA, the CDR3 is TGTGCCAGCAGCGCATTAAAAGGGGATTACAATGAGCAGTTCTTC. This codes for CASSALKGDYNEQFF.

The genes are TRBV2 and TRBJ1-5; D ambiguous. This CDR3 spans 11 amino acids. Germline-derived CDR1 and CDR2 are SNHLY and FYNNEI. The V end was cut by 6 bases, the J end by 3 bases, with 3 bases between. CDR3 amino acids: CASSLNQPQHF. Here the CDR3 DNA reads TGTGCCAGCAGCCTCAATCAGCCCCAGCATTTT.

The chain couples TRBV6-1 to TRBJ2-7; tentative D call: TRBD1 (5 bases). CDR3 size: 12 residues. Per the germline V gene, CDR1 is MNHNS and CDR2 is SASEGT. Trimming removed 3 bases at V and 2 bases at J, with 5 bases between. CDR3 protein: CASSEGPYEQYF. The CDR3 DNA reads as TGTGCCAGCAGTGAGGGGCCCTACGAGCAGTACTTC.

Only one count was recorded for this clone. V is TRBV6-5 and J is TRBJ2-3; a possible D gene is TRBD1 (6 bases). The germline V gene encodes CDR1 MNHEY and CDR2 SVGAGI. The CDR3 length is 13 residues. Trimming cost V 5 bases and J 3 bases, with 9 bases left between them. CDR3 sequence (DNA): TGTGCCAGCAGTAGAACAGGGACAGATACGCAGTATTTT. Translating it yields CASSRTGTDTQYF.

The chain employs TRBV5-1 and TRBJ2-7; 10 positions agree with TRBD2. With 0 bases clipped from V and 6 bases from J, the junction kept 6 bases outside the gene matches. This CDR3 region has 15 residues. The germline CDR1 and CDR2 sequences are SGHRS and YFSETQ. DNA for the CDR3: TGCGCCAGCAGCTTGGGGCTAGCGGGAGATGGCGAGCAGTACTTC. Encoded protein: CASSLGLAGDGEQYF.

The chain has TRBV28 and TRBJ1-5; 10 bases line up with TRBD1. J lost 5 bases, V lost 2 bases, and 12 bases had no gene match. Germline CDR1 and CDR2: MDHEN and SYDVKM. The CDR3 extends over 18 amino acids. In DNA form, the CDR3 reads TGTGCCAGCAGTTTAGTTGCGGGACAGGGGACTTTTTATCAGCCCCAGCATTTT. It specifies CASSLVAGQGTFYQPQHF.

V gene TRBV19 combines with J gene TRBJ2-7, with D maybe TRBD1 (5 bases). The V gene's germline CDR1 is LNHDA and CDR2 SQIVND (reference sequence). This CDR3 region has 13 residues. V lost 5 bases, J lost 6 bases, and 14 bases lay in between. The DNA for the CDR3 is TGTGCCAGTAGTTTCCAGGGTAAGAGCGAGCAGTACTTC. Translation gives CASSFQGKSEQYF. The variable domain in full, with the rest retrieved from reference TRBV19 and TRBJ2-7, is DGGITQSPKYLFRKEGQNVTLSCEQNLNHDAMYWYRQDPGQGLRLIYYSQIVNDFQKGDIAEGYSVSREKKESFPLTVTSAQKNPTAFYLCASSFQGKSEQYFGPGTRLTVT.

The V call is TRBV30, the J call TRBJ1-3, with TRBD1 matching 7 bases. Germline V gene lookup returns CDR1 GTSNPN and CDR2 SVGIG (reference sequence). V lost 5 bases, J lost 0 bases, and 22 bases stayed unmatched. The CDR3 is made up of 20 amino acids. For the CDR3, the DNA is TGTGCCTGGGGTACTATACAGGGGAGAGACGCCATTTTCTCTGGAAACACCATATATTTT. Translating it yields CAWGTIQGRDAIFSGNTIYF.

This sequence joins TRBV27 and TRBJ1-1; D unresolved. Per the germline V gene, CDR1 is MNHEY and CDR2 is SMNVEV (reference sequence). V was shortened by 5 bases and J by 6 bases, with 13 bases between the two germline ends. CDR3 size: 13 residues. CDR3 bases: TGTGCCAGCAGTAAAAGCGTCTTGGCTGAAGCTTTCTTT. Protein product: CASSKSVLAEAFF.

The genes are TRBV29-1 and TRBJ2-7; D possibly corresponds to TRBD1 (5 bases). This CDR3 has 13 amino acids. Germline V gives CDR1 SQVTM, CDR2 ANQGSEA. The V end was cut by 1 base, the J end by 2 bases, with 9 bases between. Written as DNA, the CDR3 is TGCAGCGTTGAAGGGGGCCAAACCTACGAGCAGTACTTC. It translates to CSVEGGQTYEQYF.

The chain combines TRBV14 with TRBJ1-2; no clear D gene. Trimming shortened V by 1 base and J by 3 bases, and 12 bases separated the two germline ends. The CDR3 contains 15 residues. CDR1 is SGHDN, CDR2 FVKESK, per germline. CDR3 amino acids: CASSQGPWTYYGYTF. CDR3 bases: TGTGCCAGCAGCCAAGGTCCTTGGACTTACTATGGCTACACCTTC.

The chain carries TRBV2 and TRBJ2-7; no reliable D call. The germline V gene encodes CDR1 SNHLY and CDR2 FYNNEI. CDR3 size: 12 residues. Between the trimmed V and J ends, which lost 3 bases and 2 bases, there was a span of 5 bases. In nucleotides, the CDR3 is TGTGCCAGCAGTGACAGGACCTACGAGCAGTACTTC. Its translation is CASSDRTYEQYF.

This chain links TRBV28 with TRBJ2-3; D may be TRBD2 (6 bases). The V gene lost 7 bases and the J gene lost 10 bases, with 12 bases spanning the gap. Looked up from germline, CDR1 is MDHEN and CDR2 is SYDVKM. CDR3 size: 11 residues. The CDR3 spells CASIGGRAQYF. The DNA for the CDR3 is TGTGCCAGCATAGGAGGGAGAGCGCAGTATTTT.

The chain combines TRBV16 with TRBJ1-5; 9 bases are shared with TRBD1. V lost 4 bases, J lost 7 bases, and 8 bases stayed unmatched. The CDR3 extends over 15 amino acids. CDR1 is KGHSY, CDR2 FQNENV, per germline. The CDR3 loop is CASSLIRGQGQPQHF. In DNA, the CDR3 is TGTGCCAGCAGCCTAATACGGGGACAGGGACAGCCCCAGCATTTT. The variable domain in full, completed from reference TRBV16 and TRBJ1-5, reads GEEVAQTPKHLVRGEGQKAKLYCAPIKGHSYVFWYQQVLKNEFKFLISFQNENVFDETGMPKERFSAKCLPNSPCSLEIQATKLEDSAVYFCASSLIRGQGQPQHFGDGTRLSIL.

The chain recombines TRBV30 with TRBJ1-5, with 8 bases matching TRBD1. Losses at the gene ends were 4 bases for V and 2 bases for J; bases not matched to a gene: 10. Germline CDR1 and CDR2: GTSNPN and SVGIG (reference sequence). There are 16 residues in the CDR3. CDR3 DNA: TGTGCCTGGAACGGACAGGGCTTTAGAGGCAATCAGCCCCAGCATTTT. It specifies CAWNGQGFRGNQPQHF. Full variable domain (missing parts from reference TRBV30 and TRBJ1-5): SQTIHQWPATLVQPVGSPLSLECTVEGTSNPNLYWYRQAAGRGLQLLFYSVGIGQISSEVPQNLSASRPQDRQFILSSKKLLLSDSGFYLCAWNGQGFRGNQPQHFGDGTRLSIL.

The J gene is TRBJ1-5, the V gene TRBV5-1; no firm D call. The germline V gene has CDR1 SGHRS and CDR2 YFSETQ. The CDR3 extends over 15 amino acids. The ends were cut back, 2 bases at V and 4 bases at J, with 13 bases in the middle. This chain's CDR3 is CASSLEGTGNQPQHF. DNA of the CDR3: TGCGCCAGCAGCTTAGAGGGTACCGGTAATCAGCCCCAGCATTTT.

The CDR3 DNA sequence: TGTGCCAGCAGCTACAGGGGGACCACTGAAGCTTTCTTT. It yields the protein CASSYRGTTEAFF. The chain joins TRBV11-3 to TRBJ1-1; 8 nucleotides line up with TRBD1. Germline trimming cut 4 bases from V and 4 bases from J; bases unmatched to any gene: 2. Looked up from germline, CDR1 is SGHNT and CDR2 is YENEEA. The CDR3 contains 13 residues.

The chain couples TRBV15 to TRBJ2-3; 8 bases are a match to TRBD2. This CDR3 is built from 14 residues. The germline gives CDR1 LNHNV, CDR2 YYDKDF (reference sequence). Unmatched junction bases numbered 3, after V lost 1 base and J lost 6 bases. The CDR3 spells CATSRVSGSDTQYF. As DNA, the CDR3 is TGTGCCACCAGCAGAGTAAGCGGGAGTGATACGCAGTATTTT.

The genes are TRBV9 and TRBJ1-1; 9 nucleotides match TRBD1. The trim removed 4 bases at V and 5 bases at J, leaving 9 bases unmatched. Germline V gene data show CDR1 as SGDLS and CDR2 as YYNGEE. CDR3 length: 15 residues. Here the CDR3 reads CASSTTGGAGTEAFF. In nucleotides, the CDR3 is TGTGCCAGCAGCACCACAGGGGGCGCGGGAACTGAAGCTTTCTTT. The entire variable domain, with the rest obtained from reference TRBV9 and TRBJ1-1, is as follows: DSGVTQTPKHLITATGQRVTLRCSPRSGDLSVYWYQQSLDQGLQFLIQYYNGEERAKGNILERFSAQQFPDLHSELNLSSLELGDSALYFCASSTTGGAGTEAFFGQGTRLTVV.

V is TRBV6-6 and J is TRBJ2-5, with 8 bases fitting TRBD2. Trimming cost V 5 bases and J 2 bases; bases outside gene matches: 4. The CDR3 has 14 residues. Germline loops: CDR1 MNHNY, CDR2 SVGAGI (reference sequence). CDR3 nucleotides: TGTGCCAGCAGTGCTAGCGGGCTACAAGAGACCCAGTACTTC. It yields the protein CASSASGLQETQYF.

This CDR3 is CASSSAWETSSSYNEQFF. The DNA of the CDR3 is TGTGCCAGCAGCTCAGCTTGGGAGACTTCAAGCTCCTACAATGAGCAGTTCTTC. The chain links TRBV9 to TRBJ2-1, with D tentatively TRBD2 (5 bases). The germline gives CDR1 SGDLS, CDR2 YYNGEE. The V end lost 4 bases, the J end lost 0 bases, and 20 bases lay between the germline ends. This CDR3 spans 18 amino acids.

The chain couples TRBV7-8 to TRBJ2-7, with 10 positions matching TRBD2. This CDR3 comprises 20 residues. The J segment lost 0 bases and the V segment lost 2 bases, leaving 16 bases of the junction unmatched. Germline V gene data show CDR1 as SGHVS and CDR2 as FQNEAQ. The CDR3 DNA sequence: TGTGCCAGCAGCTTATTCAGTAGCGGGAGGCCTACACAATCCTCCTACGAGCAGTACTTC. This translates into CASSLFSSGRPTQSSYEQYF. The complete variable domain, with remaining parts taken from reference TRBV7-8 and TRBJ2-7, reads GAGVSQSPRYKVAKRGQDVALRCDPISGHVSLFWYQQALGQGPEFLTYFQNEAQLDKSGLPSDRFFAERPEGSVSTLKIQRTQQEDSAVYLCASSLFSSGRPTQSSYEQYFGPGTRLTVT.

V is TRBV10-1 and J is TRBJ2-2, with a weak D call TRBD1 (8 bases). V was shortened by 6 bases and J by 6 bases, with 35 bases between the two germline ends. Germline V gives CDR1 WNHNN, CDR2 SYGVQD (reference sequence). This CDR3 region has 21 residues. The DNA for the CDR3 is TGCGCCAGCAGCATTGGGATCCCGGGACAGGTCTGGCGGGGGTTCGCCGGGGAGCTGTTTTTT. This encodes CASSIGIPGQVWRGFAGELFF.

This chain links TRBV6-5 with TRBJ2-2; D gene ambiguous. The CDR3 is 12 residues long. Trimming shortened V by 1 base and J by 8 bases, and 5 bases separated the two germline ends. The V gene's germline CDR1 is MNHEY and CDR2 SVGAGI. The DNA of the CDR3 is TGTGCCAGCAGTTACTTCCCAGGGGAGCTGTTTTTT. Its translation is CASSYFPGELFF.